This is a list of T cell receptor beta chains from one sample in a study of shared clonotypes between healthy human individuals. Generated by immunoSEQ multiplex PCR, the TCRdb table keeps only in-frame clones and is missing some. This sample has approximately 2.1 million clones; over 85% occur once, and the top ten carry 0.35% to 0.45%. The sequencing input was naive CD4+ T cells from PBMCs. The receptors were gathered from a young man in good health. Some clones in this sample may be carry-over from other donors' samples. The CDR3 runs from the conserved cysteine through the conserved F or W.

J | length | V | CDR3
TRBJ2-5 | 16 | TRBV28 | CASSSRHLSISETQYF
TRBJ1-3 | 18 | TRBV10-3 | CAISDLGQPLGRGNTIYF
TRBJ2-2 | 17 | TRBV15 | CATSRDRRGRNTGELFF
TRBJ1-4 | 13 | TRBV28 | CASSLFSREKLFF
TRBJ2-3 | 18 | TRBV28 | CASRAGGVPFKGTDTQYF
TRBJ2-1 | 17 | TRBV18 | CASSPTVAGVSYNEQFF
TRBJ2-2 | 19 | TRBV28 | CASSYLRLAGGFGAGELFF
TRBJ2-7 | 16 | TRBV6-6 | CASRYGVADLSYEQYF
TRBJ1-5 | 16 | TRBV28 | CASRPPGGNSNQPQHF
TRBJ2-1 | 15 | TRBV28 | CASSFRQGYYNEQFF
TRBJ2-5 | 14 | TRBV7-9 | CASSSQQGGKTQYF
TRBJ2-3 | 14 | TRBV5-6 | CASGVEGGTDTQYF
TRBJ2-6 | 16 | TRBV6-5 | CASSYFGQSGANVLTF
TRBJ2-3 | 14 | TRBV30 | CAGSRAEGADTQYF
TRBJ1-2 | 15 | TRBV7-9 | CASSASGTGMDGYTF
TRBJ2-3 | 16 | TRBV11-2 | CASSSRRQGATDTQYF
TRBJ1-2 | 15 | TRBV19 | CASNSHTGANYGYTF
TRBJ1-1 | 14 | TRBV5-1 | CASSLLGLNTEAFF
TRBJ2-1 | 16 | TRBV5-4 | CASSPAGTAAGNEQFF
TRBJ2-1 | 16 | TRBV9 | CASSVSGGSSYNEQFF
TRBJ1-2 | 14 | TRBV25-1 | CASSEDYTPYGYTF
TRBJ2-2 | 15 | TRBV6-1 | CASSLGSTNTGELFF
TRBJ2-6 | 18 | TRBV7-9 | CASSPDPGQGTGANVLTF
TRBJ2-7 | 14 | TRBV5-1 | CASSGVGTGHEQYF
TRBJ2-3 | 17 | TRBV30 | CAWSPSWDNRLTDTQYF
TRBJ1-3 | 13 | TRBV6-5 | CASVGFSGNTIYF
TRBJ2-5 | 16 | TRBV7-9 | CASSFGRGTLGETQYF
TRBJ2-1 | 11 | TRBV6-6 | CASSTYNEQFF
TRBJ2-1 | 16 | TRBV5-1 | CASSRSELAGGMAQFF
TRBJ2-1 | 15 | TRBV9 | CASSYSGGSYNEQFF
TRBJ2-2 | 13 | TRBV9 | CASSVSNGGELFF
TRBJ1-4 | 17 | TRBV4-1 | CASSHTPTPATNEKLFF
TRBJ1-4 | 15 | TRBV4-3 | CASSQRRTLNEKLFF
TRBJ2-1 | 15 | TRBV4-2 | CASSLSYLLMDEQFF
TRBJ1-1 | 15 | TRBV21-1 | CASDPRLKGAQRAFF
TRBJ2-1 | 15 | TRBV5-1 | CASSGRGDAYNEQFF
TRBJ2-7 | 16 | TRBV29-1 | CSVRNSGERSSYEQYF
TRBJ2-3 | 16 | TRBV10-1 | CASSEGLAGATDTQYF
TRBJ1-2 | 15 | TRBV10-3 | CAISEIGPLAYGYTF
TRBJ1-5 | 15 | TRBV28 | CASSSPTGDNQPQHF
TRBJ1-2 | 14 | TRBV10-3 | CAISESAPGYGYTF
TRBJ2-1 | 14 | TRBV28 | CASSIPQTYNEQFF
TRBJ2-5 | 16 | TRBV2 | CASSDPSGTGFETQYF
TRBJ2-5 | 15 | TRBV7-3 | CASSYRTGGWETQYF
TRBJ2-5 | 13 | TRBV11-1 | CASSLGVQETQYF
TRBJ1-5 | 13 | TRBV5-1 | CASSLAGYQPQHF
TRBJ2-7 | 16 | TRBV2 | CASSEGVDPLSYEQYF
TRBJ2-5 | 13 | TRBV5-1 | CASSFEGEETQYF
TRBJ1-2 | 17 | TRBV28 | CASSAVDLDRNNYGYTF